Each of the 25 T cell receptor beta chains below was sequenced from the same sample in a study of T cell clonality in common variable immunodeficiency. Whole-study results and caveats: Fewer deletions and N-nucleotide insertions were reportedly seen in common variable immunodeficiency TCR beta sequences.

Which antigens these TCRs recognize remains unknown. Repertoires were generated with immunoSEQ multiplex PCR, while TCRdb's copy carries only in-frame clones and drops some. The table lists more than 8,000 clones, no singletons, with more than 3.5% in the top ten. The sequenced sample was peripheral blood mononuclear cells. These receptors were taken from a human donor with common variable immunodeficiency.

In its sample, this clone was seen many times. The observed sequence ends 3 residues before the CDR3 terminus, with the missing tail filled in from the germline J gene. The V call is TRBV7-2, the J call TRBJ2-1, with TRBD1 matching over 9 bases. V gave up 5 bases and J gave up 2 bases; unmatched junction bases: 4. This CDR3 is built from 15 residues. CDR1 is SGHTA, CDR2 FQGNSA, per germline. CDR3 bases read: TGTGCCAGCAGCCGGGACAGGGAAACCTACAATGAG. Protein sequence: CASSRDRETYNE. The CDR3 in its entirety is CASSRDRETYNEQFF.

This clone was observed at least ten times. The CDR3 is cut off 3 residues early in the read; its end comes from the germline J gene. This chain uses TRBV20-1 with TRBJ2-3, with 9 bases aligning to TRBD1. V trimming: 6 bases; J trimming: 1 base; junction bases outside the gene matches: 2. CDR3 size: 13 residues. Germline lookup yields CDR1 DFQATT and CDR2 SNEGSKA (reference sequence). The CDR3 loop reads CSAWTGGTDTQYF. The covered CDR3 bases are TGCAGTGCCTGGACAGGGGGCACAGATACG.

The table lists this clone with many counts. The read ends 3 residues before the CDR3 terminus; that terminus is restored from the germline J gene. The chain has TRBV6-2 or TRBV6-3 and TRBJ2-7; D remains ambiguous. This CDR3 is 13 amino acids long. V lost 6 bases and J lost 3, with 12 bases in between. The germline CDR1 and CDR2 sequences are MNHEY and SVGEGT. The sequenced CDR3 bases are TGTGCCAGCAGCATTCAGAGACTCTACGAG. It translates to CASSIQRLYE. The CDR3 in its entirety is CASSIQRLYEQYF.

This clone was found many times. Read data end 3 residues before the CDR3 end; the end is taken from the germline J gene. This chain joins TRBV19 and TRBJ1-1; D uncertain. V was shortened by 8 bases and J by 0 bases, with 22 bases between the two germline ends. Germline V gene sequence: CDR1 LNHDA, CDR2 SQIVND (reference sequence). CDR3 length: 17 amino acids. CDR3 sequence reads: CASSSLSVRAMNTEAFF. CDR3 DNA, as far as it was read: TGTGCCAGTTCAAGCCTGAGTGTGAGGGCTATGAACACTGAA.

This clone is deemed medium-sized. The read terminates 3 residues before the CDR3 end, so the remaining end is supplied by the germline J gene. The chain carries TRBV9 and TRBJ1-2; a possible D gene is TRBD1 (5 bases). Germline values: CDR1 SGDLS, CDR2 YYNGEE. V gave up 0 bases and J gave up 4 bases, with 13 bases separating them. CDR3 length: 15 amino acids. The CDR3 is CASSVDNGGFYGYTF. The part of the CDR3 DNA that was read is TGTGCCAGCAGCGTAGATAACGGGGGATTCTATGGC. Full variable domain (outside the CDR3, taken from reference TRBV9 and TRBJ1-2): DSGVTQTPKHLITATGQRVTLRCSPRSGDLSVYWYQQSLDQGLQFLIQYYNGEERAKGNILERFSAQQFPDLHSELNLSSLELGDSALYFCASSVDNGGFYGYTFGSGTRLTVV.

This clone was found many times. The missing CDR3 end, 3 residues past where the read stops, is filled in from the germline J gene. J is TRBJ1-5 and V is TRBV20-1, with TRBD1 as a possible D gene (6 bases). The V gene's germline CDR1 is DFQATT and CDR2 SNEGSKA (reference sequence). The length of the CDR3 is 16 residues. The V end lost 5 bases, the J end lost 0 bases, and 17 bases lay between the germline ends. Partial CDR3 DNA: TGCAGTGCTTCCAAGGGAGGGGGATATAGCAATCAGCCC. Translation: CSASKGGGYSNQP. The whole CDR3 reads CSASKGGGYSNQPQHF.

This clone was recorded many times. The read ends 3 residues early relative to the CDR3; the germline J gene fills the gap. This chain links TRBV7-9 with TRBJ2-1, with a possible D match to TRBD2 (6 bases). The germline gives CDR1 SEHNR, CDR2 FQNEAQ (reference sequence). There are 14 residues in the CDR3. V shed 6 bases and J shed 2 bases, with 11 bases lying between them. The CDR3 spells CASRRRAAYNEQFF. CDR3 bases read: TGTGCCAGCAGACGGAGGGCCGCCTACAATGAG.

This clone occurred many times. The read ends 3 residues shy of where the CDR3 ends; the end is completed using the germline J gene. The V and J genes are TRBV5-6 and TRBJ1-2; weak D call: TRBD1 (5 bases). The CDR3 contains 14 residues. V was clipped by 3 bases and J by 7 bases, with 16 bases between them. CDR1 is SGHDT, CDR2 YYEEEE, per germline. The DNA read from the CDR3 is TGTGCCAGCAGCTCGGGGGGATGGGCCGCTGGC. This gives the protein CASSSGGWAAG. In full, the CDR3 reads CASSSGGWAAGYTF.

This clone was counted many times. The read ends 3 residues shy of where the CDR3 ends; the end is completed using the germline J gene. V is TRBV29-1 and J is TRBJ2-7; D is ambiguous. Germline-derived CDR1 and CDR2 are SQVTM and ANQGSEA. This CDR3 is built from 12 residues. V was pared by 4 bases and J by 5 bases, with 12 bases between. CDR3 in amino acids: CSVVRVGDEQYF. The CDR3 DNA, read in part, is TGCAGCGTTGTTAGGGTAGGCGACGAG.

This clone showed up many times. The read ends 3 residues shy of where the CDR3 ends; the end is completed using the germline J gene. The V call is TRBV19, the J call TRBJ2-5; 9 nucleotides match TRBD1. V lost 8 bases, J lost 2 bases, and 9 bases stayed unmatched. This CDR3 contains 15 residues. Germline lookup yields CDR1 LNHDA and CDR2 SQIVND (reference sequence). This CDR3 is CASGKGTGRQETQYF. Incomplete CDR3 DNA: TGTGCCAGTGGGAAGGGGACAGGGCGTCAAGAGACC.

This clone was observed many times. The CDR3 DNA, read in part, is TGCGCCAGCAGCCAAGATAGGTCTAGATCATATACGGATGAG. Translation gives CASSQDRSRSYTDE. The CDR3 in its entirety is CASSQDRSRSYTDEQFF. The chain joins TRBV4-1 to TRBJ2-1; D remains ambiguous. The CDR3 end is not reached by the read, which stops 3 residues before it; the germline J gene fills it in. Germline CDR1 and CDR2: MGHRA and YSYEKL. V lost 0 bases and J 8 bases, leaving 20 bases between the germline ends. The length of the CDR3 is 17 residues.

Ten or more counts support this clone. The read ends 3 residues early relative to the CDR3; the germline J gene fills the gap. This rearrangement joins TRBV7-9 to TRBJ2-7; 8 positions match TRBD2. Losses at the gene ends were 5 bases for V and 0 bases for J; bases not matched to a gene: 6. CDR1 and CDR2 from the germline V gene are SEHNR and FQNEAQ (reference sequence). The CDR3 totals 15 residues. The CDR3 loop reads CASSHGGDRSYEQYF. The covered CDR3 bases are TGTGCCAGCAGCCACGGGGGGGACCGCTCCTACGAG.

In its sample, this clone was seen many times. The read comes to an end 3 residues before the CDR3 does, leaving the germline J gene to fill in the end. J is TRBJ2-2 and V is TRBV10-3; D remains ambiguous. The CDR3 covers 12 residues. Germline V gene sequence: CDR1 ENHRY, CDR2 SYGVKD. V shed 10 bases and J shed 6 bases, with 12 bases lying between them. CDR3 bases read: TGTGCCAAGCCGAAACCCGCCGGGGAG. This translates into CAKPKPAGE. The full CDR3 is CAKPKPAGELFF.

This clone was seen many times. The read ends 3 residues early relative to the CDR3; the germline J gene fills the gap. V usage is TRBV14 and J usage is TRBJ2-3; D is undetermined. Germline lookup yields CDR1 SGHDN and CDR2 FVKESK. The CDR3 consists of 14 residues. Trimming shortened V by 1 base and J by 3 bases, and 8 bases separated the two germline ends. CDR3 amino acids: CASSQGFYTDTQYF. Incomplete CDR3 DNA: TGTGCCAGCAGCCAAGGATTCTATACAGATACG.

This clone was detected many times. The read terminates 3 residues before the CDR3 end, so the remaining end is supplied by the germline J gene. The chain combines TRBV5-1 with TRBJ1-1; TRBD1 might be the D (6 bases). Trimming removed 4 bases at V and 7 bases at J, with 20 bases between. Germline values: CDR1 SGHRS, CDR2 YFSETQ. This CDR3 is 15 amino acids long. The CDR3 loop reads CASSTEGGGGLEAFF. CDR3 DNA (partial): TGCGCCAGCAGCACCGAAGGGGGGGGAGGGCTTGAA. Looking up the rest from reference TRBV5-1 and TRBJ1-1 gives the full variable domain: KAGVTQTPRYLIKTRGQQVTLSCSPISGHRSVSWYQQTPGQGLQFLFEYFSETQRNKGNFPGRFSGRQFSNSRSEMNVSTLELGDSALYLCASSTEGGGGLEAFFGQGTRLTVV.

This clone rates as medium-sized. The read falls 3 residues short of the CDR3 end, and the missing part is taken from the germline J gene. V and J are TRBV6-2 or TRBV6-3 and TRBJ2-7; D unresolved. Between the trimmed V and J ends, which lost 1 base and 0 bases, there was a span of 13 bases. CDR3 length: 16 residues. Per germline, CDR1 MNHEY and CDR2 SVGEGT. The CDR3 bases that were read are TGTGCCAGCAGTTACTACAGTCCTTCTTACTCCTACGAG. Amino acid sequence: CASSYYSPSYSYE. The full CDR3 protein reads CASSYYSPSYSYEQYF.

On this clone: The read ends 3 residues shy of where the CDR3 ends; the end is completed using the germline J gene. The chain employs TRBV19 and TRBJ2-7; 10 bases map to TRBD1. Germline lookup yields CDR1 LNHDA and CDR2 SQIVND (reference sequence). V lost 4 bases, J lost 5 bases, and 14 bases stayed unmatched. This CDR3 is built from 17 residues. The CDR3 bases that were read are TGTGCCAGTAGTAGACGAGACAGGGGGCCCCCCCCGGACGAG. Encoded protein: CASSRRDRGPPPDE. The full CDR3 protein reads CASSRRDRGPPPDEQYF. The complete variable domain, with remaining parts taken from reference TRBV19 and TRBJ2-7, reads DGGITQSPKYLFRKEGQNVTLSCEQNLNHDAMYWYRQDPGQGLRLIYYSQIVNDFQKGDIAEGYSVSREKKESFPLTVTSAQKNPTAFYLCASSRRDRGPPPDEQYFGPGTRLTVT.

This clone was picked up many times. Read coverage stops 3 residues before the CDR3 terminus; the germline J gene supplies the remainder. The chain couples TRBV7-6 to TRBJ2-7; TRBD1 aligns across 7 bases. The junction had 4 bases not matched to a gene; V was cut back by 5 bases and J by 3 bases. The CDR3 totals 13 residues. Per germline, CDR1 SGHVS and CDR2 FNYEAQ. CDR3 in amino acids: CASSPGQYYEQYF. The DNA read from the CDR3 is TGTGCCAGCAGCCCGGGACAGTACTACGAG.

This clone has a count of ten or more. The read stops 3 residues short of the end of the CDR3; the missing end is completed from the germline J gene. The V call is TRBV5-4, the J call TRBJ2-1; the match to TRBD1 covers 8 bases. The germline gives CDR1 SGHNT, CDR2 YYREEE (reference sequence). Trimming took 3 bases from V and 6 from J; bases not matched to a gene: 11. The CDR3 loop spans 16 amino acids. The CDR3 sequence is CASSSGTGQGANEQFF. The part of the CDR3 DNA that was read is TGTGCCAGCAGCTCCGGGACAGGCCAGGGGGCCAATGAG.

Concerning this clone: Read data end 3 residues before the CDR3 end; the end is taken from the germline J gene. The chain combines TRBV23-1 with TRBJ2-5; 10 bases agree with TRBD1. TRBV23-1 is assigned to the ORF class and has an uncertain function. J gave up 6 bases and V 2 bases, and 6 bases lay outside the gene matches. The CDR3 consists of 15 residues. The sequenced CDR3 bases are TGCGCCAGCAGTCAACGGACAGGGGGGAACAAGACC. The encoded protein is CASSQRTGGNKT. The entire CDR3 protein reads CASSQRTGGNKTQYF.

This clone was recorded at least ten times. The observed sequence ends 3 residues before the CDR3 terminus, with the missing tail filled in from the germline J gene. The chain combines TRBV6-4 with TRBJ2-3; 7 positions agree with TRBD2. Trimming at V came to 0 bases and at J to 0 bases, leaving 3 bases not matched to a gene. Germline CDR1 MRHNA, CDR2 SNTAGT. The CDR3 is 16 residues long. CDR3 region: CASSDSSGTSTDTQYF. Incomplete CDR3 DNA: TGTGCCAGCAGTGACTCCAGCGGGACTAGCACAGATACG.

At least ten counts were recorded for this clone. The read ends 3 residues before the CDR3 terminus; that terminus is restored from the germline J gene. This chain connects TRBV29-1 to TRBJ2-3; possible D gene TRBD1, 6 bases. Per germline, CDR1 SQVTM and CDR2 ANQGSEA. The CDR3 has 14 residues. Trimming stripped 7 bases from V and 5 bases from J, with 19 bases between. CDR3 in amino acids: CSADRSIQGDTQYF. Incomplete CDR3 DNA: TGCAGCGCCGACAGGTCCATCCAGGGAGATACG.

In this sample, this clone turned up a few times. The read comes to an end 3 residues before the CDR3 does, leaving the germline J gene to fill in the end. The V and J genes are TRBV20-1 and TRBJ2-7; 12 bases line up with TRBD1. Per the germline V gene, CDR1 is DFQATT and CDR2 is SNEGSKA (reference sequence). This CDR3 has 16 residues. With 3 bases clipped from V and 6 bases from J, the junction kept 12 bases outside the gene matches. This chain's CDR3 is CSARRVWGQGASEQYF. Partial CDR3 DNA: TGCAGTGCTAGGCGGGTTTGGGGACAGGGGGCTTCCGAG.

This clone was found many times. The read ends 3 residues early relative to the CDR3; the germline J gene fills the gap. The chain combines TRBV19 with TRBJ2-2; D is undetermined. Trimming removed 8 bases at V and 2 bases at J, with 15 bases between. The germline CDR1 and CDR2 sequences are LNHDA and SQIVND (reference sequence). The CDR3 contains 15 residues. CDR3 amino acids: CASRSSIRNTGELFF. Incomplete CDR3 DNA: TGTGCCAGTCGTAGTTCCATCAGAAACACCGGGGAG.

This clone was recorded many times. The read terminates 3 residues ahead of where the CDR3 ends, so the germline J gene completes it. The rearrangement uses TRBV20-1 and TRBJ2-2; tentative D call: TRBD2 (6 bases). Trimming removed 3 bases at V and 1 base at J, with 12 bases between. The CDR3 is made up of 15 amino acids. Germline-derived CDR1 and CDR2 are DFQATT and SNEGSKA (reference sequence). The CDR3 here is CSASMGLLNTGELFF. The part of the CDR3 DNA that was read is TGCAGTGCTAGTATGGGACTCTTGAACACCGGGGAG.